This T cell receptor (beta chain) was obtained from a study of CD8 T cells in Susac syndrome. About 0.45 to 1 ug RNA was reverse transcribed with random hexamers. A single record per CDR3 protein comes from TCRdb applying MiXCR to the immunoSEQ multiplex PCR reads. The repertoire holds fewer than 200,000 distinct CDR3 sequences, with around 94% as singletons. Between the trimmed V and J ends, which lost 2 bases and 3 bases, there was a span of 7 bases. Germline values: CDR1 SGHTA, CDR2 FQGNSA. The length of the CDR3 is 13 residues. Sequences were obtained from CD4+ T cells from PBMCs. The chain couples TRBV7-2 to TRBJ1-1; D possibly corresponds to TRBD1 (5 bases). The TCR was taken from a human donor with Susac syndrome. The CDR3 spells CASSLSGYTEAFF. The CDR3 nucleotides read TGTGCCAGCAGCTTATCAGGGTACACTGAAGCTTTCTTT. Supplemented by reference TRBV7-2 and TRBJ1-1, the full variable domain reads GAGVSQSPSNKVTEKGKDVELRCDPISGHTALYWYRQSLGQGLEFLIYFQGNSAPDKSGLPSDRFSAERTGGSVSTLTIQRTQQEDSAVYLCASSLSGYTEAFFGQGTRLTVV.